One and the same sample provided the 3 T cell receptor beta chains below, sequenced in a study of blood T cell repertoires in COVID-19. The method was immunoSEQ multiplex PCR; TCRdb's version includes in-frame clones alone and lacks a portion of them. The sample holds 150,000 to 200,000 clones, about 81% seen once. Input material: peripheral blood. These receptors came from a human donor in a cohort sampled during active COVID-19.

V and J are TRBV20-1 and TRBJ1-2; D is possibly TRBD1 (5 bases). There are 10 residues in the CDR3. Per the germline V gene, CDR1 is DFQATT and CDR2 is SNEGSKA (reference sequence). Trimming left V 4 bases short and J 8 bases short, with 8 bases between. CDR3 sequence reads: CSANQGGYTF. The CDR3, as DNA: TGCAGTGCTAACCAGGGAGGCTACACCTTC.

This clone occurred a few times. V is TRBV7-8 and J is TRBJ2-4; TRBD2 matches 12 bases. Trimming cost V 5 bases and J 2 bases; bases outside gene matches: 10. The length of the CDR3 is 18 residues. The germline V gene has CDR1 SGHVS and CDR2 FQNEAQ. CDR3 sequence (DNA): TGTGCCAGCAGCCATAGGCGGACTAGCGGGAATCCCAAAAACATTCAGTACTTC. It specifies CASSHRRTSGNPKNIQYF.

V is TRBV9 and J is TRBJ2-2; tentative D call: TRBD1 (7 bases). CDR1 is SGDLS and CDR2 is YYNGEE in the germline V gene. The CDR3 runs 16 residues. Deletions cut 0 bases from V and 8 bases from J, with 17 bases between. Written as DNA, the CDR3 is TGTGCCAGCAGCGTAGCTTCGGAGGGGGCAAGAGGGGAGCTGTTTTTT. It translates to CASSVASEGARGELFF.